The 27 T cell receptor beta chains below all came from one sample that was sequenced in a study of T cell changes during pregnancy in multiple sclerosis. Sequencing was performed with immunoSEQ multiplex PCR; in TCRdb, only in-frame clones are kept and a portion is missing. This table has tens of thousands of clones, almost 95% appearing once. Sequenced material: CD4+ T cells from peripheral blood mononuclear cells, taken in the third trimester of pregnancy. Source of these receptors: a female donor with multiple sclerosis, enrolled in a pregnancy study.

With regard to this clone: Other DNA sequences in this sample translate to the same CDR3. The rearrangement joins TRBV7-2 to TRBJ1-1; D is unclear. The CDR3 runs 12 residues. The germline CDR1 and CDR2 sequences are SGHTA and FQGNSA. Trimming removed 3 bases at V and 3 bases at J, with 5 bases between. DNA of the CDR3: TGTGCCAGCAGCTTTTTAGACACTGAAGCTTTCTTT. Encoded protein: CASSFLDTEAFF.

J is TRBJ1-6 and V is TRBV7-6, with 7 bases fitting TRBD1. J gave up 8 bases and V 5 bases, and 6 bases lay outside the gene matches. Germline CDR1 reads SGHVS; CDR2 reads FNYEAQ. The CDR3 runs to 14 residues. CDR3 region: CASSLTGKDSPLHF. In DNA form, the CDR3 reads TGTGCCAGCAGCCTGACAGGGAAGGATTCACCCCTCCACTTT.

The chain has TRBV7-8 and TRBJ2-5; possibly TRBD1 for D (6 bases). Germline CDR1 and CDR2: SGHVS and FQNEAQ. This CDR3 comprises 16 residues. Trimming took off 6 bases at V and 4 bases at J, with 21 bases between the two ends. CDR3 in DNA: TGTGCCAGCAGACGAACAGAGGGGGTTTTTGGAGAGACCCAGTACTTC. Its translation is CASRRTEGVFGETQYF.

V usage is TRBV29-1 and J usage is TRBJ1-1; D is perhaps TRBD1 (5 bases). Germline V gene lookup returns CDR1 SQVTM and CDR2 ANQGSEA. Trimming pared 7 bases from V and 3 bases from J, leaving 12 bases between. CDR3 length equals 12 residues. The CDR3 is CSAAGGYTEAFF. The CDR3, as DNA: TGCAGCGCCGCCGGGGGATACACTGAAGCTTTCTTT.

CDR3 coding DNA: TGTGCCAGCAGCTTACGAGCGGTCTCCTACAATGAGCAGTTCTTC. This codes for CASSLRAVSYNEQFF. This sequence joins TRBV7-6 and TRBJ2-1; D perhaps matches TRBD2 (5 bases). The CDR3 length is 15 residues. Germline V gene sequence: CDR1 SGHVS, CDR2 FNYEAQ. The ends were cut back, 2 bases at V and 0 bases at J, with 8 bases in the middle.

This chain joins TRBV29-1 and TRBJ1-1; 7 bases align to TRBD1. The CDR3 totals 15 residues. The ends lost 6 bases at V and 1 base at J; junction bases unmatched: 11. Germline lookup yields CDR1 SQVTM and CDR2 ANQGSEA. CDR3 region: CSVGGSTGKNTEAFF. The CDR3 nucleotides read TGCAGCGTAGGGGGATCGACAGGGAAGAACACTGAAGCTTTCTTT.

The chain uses TRBV6-5 and TRBJ1-5; D remains unclear. Trimming took off 2 bases at V and 3 bases at J, with 5 bases between the two ends. CDR1 MNHEY and CDR2 SVGAGI come from the germline V gene. The CDR3 loop spans 13 amino acids. The CDR3 bases are TGTGCCAGCAGTTACACTTCCAATCAGCCCCAGCATTTT. This translates into CASSYTSNQPQHF.

This clone appeared a few times. The chain joins TRBV20-1 to TRBJ2-5; 10 positions agree with TRBD2. CDR1 DFQATT and CDR2 SNEGSKA come from the germline V gene (reference sequence). The CDR3 contains 11 residues. CDR3 in DNA: TGCAGCCGACTAGCGGGAGAGACCCAGTACTTC. Protein product: CSRLAGETQYF.

V usage is TRBV19 and J usage is TRBJ2-7, with 12 positions matching TRBD1. V dropped 3 bases and J dropped 7; count of bases not matched to a gene: 7. From germline, CDR1 is LNHDA and CDR2 SQIVND (reference sequence). The CDR3 covers 15 residues. Here the CDR3 DNA reads TGTGCCAGTAGTATTTCCGGGACAGGGGGCTGGGAGCAGTACTTC. It specifies CASSISGTGGWEQYF.

The chain couples TRBV18 to TRBJ1-2; 8 nucleotides line up with TRBD1. This CDR3 has 13 residues. CDR1 is KGHSH, CDR2 LQKENI, per germline. Losses at the gene ends were 3 bases for V and 8 bases for J; bases not matched to a gene: 5. In DNA, the CDR3 is TGTGCCAGCTCACCGTTGGACAGGGAAGGCTACACCTTC. It codes for CASSPLDREGYTF.

This rearrangement joins TRBV4-2 to TRBJ2-7; 8 nucleotides line up with TRBD1. CDR1 and CDR2 (germline): LGHNA, YNFKEQ. The CDR3 extends over 16 amino acids. The J segment lost 4 bases and the V segment lost 0 bases, leaving 8 bases of the junction unmatched. The CDR3 DNA reads TGTGCCAGCAGCCAAGAACTTCAGGGGGCGCGTTACGAGCAGTACTTC. Encoded protein: CASSQELQGARYEQYF.

The J gene is TRBJ2-2, the V gene TRBV27; 9 bases match TRBD1. This CDR3 region has 14 residues. CDR1 is MNHEY, CDR2 SMNVEV, per germline (reference sequence). V was clipped by 6 bases and J by 4 bases; unmatched bases: 3. Written as DNA, the CDR3 is TGTGCCAGCAGGGTACAGGGGGCCACCGGGGAGCTGTTTTTT. Protein: CASRVQGATGELFF.

The V call is TRBV19, the J call TRBJ1-1, with 7 bases matching TRBD1. The CDR3 contains 14 residues. The V and J ends lost 5 bases and 2 bases, in that order; junction bases with no gene match: 5. Germline-derived CDR1 and CDR2 are LNHDA and SQIVND (reference sequence). As DNA, the CDR3 is TGTGCCAGTAGTTTTTCAGGGGGAAACACTGAAGCTTTCTTT. It codes for CASSFSGGNTEAFF.

The chain couples TRBV29-1 to TRBJ1-4, with unresolved D. V shed 4 bases and J shed 4 bases, with 10 bases lying between them. Germline CDR1 is SQVTM and CDR2 is ANQGSEA. The CDR3 is made up of 13 amino acids. The CDR3 is CSVGSTINEKLFF. The DNA of the CDR3 is TGCAGCGTTGGCTCGACTATTAATGAAAAACTGTTTTTT.

This clone is a singleton in its sample. The chain employs TRBV29-1 and TRBJ2-1; 8 bases are shared with TRBD2. The J segment lost 0 bases and the V segment lost 1 base, leaving 11 bases of the junction unmatched. The germline V gene has CDR1 SQVTM and CDR2 ANQGSEA. The CDR3 covers 18 residues. The DNA of the CDR3 is TGCAGCGTTGAAGGGGGAGCGGGGGCCGCGAGCTCCTACAATGAGCAGTTCTTC. Translation gives CSVEGGAGAASSYNEQFF.

In DNA form, the CDR3 reads TGCGCCAGCAGCACCGGAACTAGCGGGGGGCACAATGAGCAGTTCTTC. Amino acid sequence: CASSTGTSGGHNEQFF. This chain joins TRBV5-1 and TRBJ2-1; the match to TRBD2 covers 12 bases. Germline V lookup: CDR1 SGHRS, CDR2 YFSETQ. Trimming cost V 4 bases and J 5 bases; bases outside gene matches: 7. This CDR3 has 16 residues.

The genes are TRBV11-2 and TRBJ2-1, with 12 nucleotides matching TRBD2. Per germline, CDR1 SGHAT and CDR2 FQNNGV. V lost 5 bases and J lost 7; bases outside the gene matches: 12. This CDR3 has 17 residues. For the CDR3, the DNA is TGTGCCAGCAGCCCACTTCACTCTAGCGGGGGGGCGAATGAGCAGTTCTTC. Protein sequence: CASSPLHSSGGANEQFF.

The rearrangement joins TRBV30 to TRBJ2-2, with TRBD2 matching 10 bases. The CDR3 covers 15 residues. Germline CDR1 GTSNPN, CDR2 SVGIG (reference sequence). V was clipped by 1 base and J by 5 bases; unmatched bases: 4. The CDR3 DNA reads TGTGCCTGGAGTGCACTAGCGGGGAGAACCGGGGAGCTGTTTTTT. Protein sequence: CAWSALAGRTGELFF.

V and J are TRBV18 and TRBJ2-5; a possible D gene is TRBD2 (6 bases). CDR3 length: 13 amino acids. Germline loops: CDR1 KGHSH, CDR2 LQKENI. Between the trimmed V and J ends, which lost 3 bases and 7 bases, there was a span of 12 bases. CDR3: CASSPGRWWTQYF. CDR3 in DNA: TGTGCCAGCTCACCGGGGAGGTGGTGGACCCAGTACTTC.

The V call is TRBV7-3, the J call TRBJ1-2, with D possibly matching TRBD1 (5 bases). The germline V gene encodes CDR1 SGHTA and CDR2 FQGTGA. The V and J ends lost 2 bases and 2 bases respectively, with 9 bases between them. The CDR3 is 14 amino acids. CDR3 coding DNA: TGTGCCAGCAGCTTAGGGGCAGCCAACTATGGCTACACCTTC. Amino acids: CASSLGAANYGYTF.

This chain joins TRBV5-6 and TRBJ1-5; D is possibly TRBD1 (5 bases). The CDR3 totals 15 residues. V was clipped by 1 base and J by 0 bases, with 8 bases between them. Germline-derived CDR1 and CDR2 are SGHDT and YYEEEE. This chain's CDR3 is CASSLRGSSNQPQHF. The CDR3 nucleotides are TGTGCCAGCAGCTTGAGGGGCTCTAGCAATCAGCCCCAGCATTTT.

V usage is TRBV19 and J usage is TRBJ1-2; the D is unclear. The germline V and J ends were trimmed by 2 bases and 8 bases, with 12 bases remaining between them. The germline CDR1 and CDR2 sequences are LNHDA and SQIVND (reference sequence). CDR3 length: 13 amino acids. CDR3 sequence (DNA): TGTGCCAGTAGTATACCGGGCGGAGGCGGCTACACCTTC. Translation gives CASSIPGGGGYTF. The full variable domain, rest sourced from reference TRBV19 and TRBJ1-2, is DGGITQSPKYLFRKEGQNVTLSCEQNLNHDAMYWYRQDPGQGLRLIYYSQIVNDFQKGDIAEGYSVSREKKESFPLTVTSAQKNPTAFYLCASSIPGGGGYTFGSGTRLTVV.

V and J are TRBV2 and TRBJ1-1, with D perhaps matching TRBD1 (5 bases). CDR3 length: 13 residues. Trimming shortened V by 7 bases and J by 4 bases, and 13 bases separated the two germline ends. CDR1 and CDR2 (germline): SNHLY, FYNNEI. CDR3 residues: CASNLRRGTEAFF. The CDR3 coding sequence is TGTGCCAGCAACCTGAGGAGGGGCACTGAAGCTTTCTTT.

This sequence joins TRBV7-9 and TRBJ1-1; weak D call: TRBD1 (6 bases). Per the germline V gene, CDR1 is SEHNR and CDR2 is FQNEAQ (reference sequence). The CDR3 has 16 residues. V was cut by 0 bases and J by 2 bases, with 13 bases left in between. The CDR3, as DNA: TGTGCCAGCAGCTTAGCGCTATCGGACAGAAACACTGAAGCTTTCTTT. As protein: CASSLALSDRNTEAFF.

The V gene is TRBV7-2, the J gene TRBJ1-3, with D tentatively TRBD1 (5 bases). The germline V and J ends were trimmed by 0 bases and 7 bases, with 7 bases remaining between them. This CDR3 is 13 amino acids long. CDR1 SGHTA and CDR2 FQGNSA come from the germline V gene. In DNA, the CDR3 is TGTGCCAGCAGCTTAGCGGACACTAACACCATATATTTT. Its protein is CASSLADTNTIYF.

V is TRBV6-6 and J is TRBJ1-6, with a weak D call TRBD1 (5 bases). The CDR3 sequence is 14 residues long. With 8 bases removed from V and 7 bases from J, the gap between germline ends came to 15 bases. The germline gives CDR1 MNHNY, CDR2 SVGAGI (reference sequence). The CDR3 bases are TGTGCCAGCGTTGACGACAGCAAGAATTCACCCCTCCACTTT. The encoded protein is CASVDDSKNSPLHF.

The chain carries TRBV7-3 and TRBJ2-7; 11 bases are shared with TRBD1. Germline CDR1 SGHTA, CDR2 FQGTGA. There are 15 residues in the CDR3. Trimming at V came to 5 bases and at J to 5 bases, leaving 8 bases not matched to a gene. The CDR3 DNA follows: TGTGCCAGCAGCCCCTCAGGACAGGGGGCGGACGAGCAGTACTTC. It encodes CASSPSGQGADEQYF.